This TCR beta chain is from a study of blood T cell repertoires in COVID-19. The V segment lost 5 bases and the J segment 0 bases; nucleotides outside the gene matches: 1. CDR1 and CDR2 (germline): GTSNPN, SVGIG (reference sequence). The CDR3 extends over 12 amino acids. Original processing methods: Reference gene primer amplification in the assay estimated nucleated cell counts. TCRdb's table, derived via immunoSEQ multiplex PCR, lists solely in-frame clones and lacks some. V and J calls plus clone size are reproduced from that table; the DNA served to infer D and trimming. The data show about 43,000 clones, roughly 86% seen once. In its sample, this clone was seen a few times.

V usage is TRBV30 and J usage is TRBJ2-7, with TRBD2 matching over 7 bases. This clonotype originated in a man aged 55-75 years with active COVID-19. Sequenced sample: peripheral blood. The CDR3 is CAWERDSYEQYF. The CDR3, as DNA: TGTGCCTGGGAGCGGGACTCCTACGAGCAGTACTTC.